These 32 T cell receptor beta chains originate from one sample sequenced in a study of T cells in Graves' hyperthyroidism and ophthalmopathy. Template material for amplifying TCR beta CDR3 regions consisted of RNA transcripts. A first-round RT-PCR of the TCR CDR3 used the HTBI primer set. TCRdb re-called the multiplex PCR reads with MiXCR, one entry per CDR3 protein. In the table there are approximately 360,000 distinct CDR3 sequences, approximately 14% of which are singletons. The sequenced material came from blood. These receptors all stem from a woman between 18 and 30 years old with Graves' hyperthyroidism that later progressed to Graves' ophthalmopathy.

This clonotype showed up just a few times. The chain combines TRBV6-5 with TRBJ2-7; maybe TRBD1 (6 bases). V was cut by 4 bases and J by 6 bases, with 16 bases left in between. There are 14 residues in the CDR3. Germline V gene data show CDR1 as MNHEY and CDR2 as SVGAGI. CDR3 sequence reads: CASSSSSGVGEQYF. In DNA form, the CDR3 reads TGTGCCAGCAGTTCCTCTTCAGGGGTAGGCGAGCAGTACTTC.

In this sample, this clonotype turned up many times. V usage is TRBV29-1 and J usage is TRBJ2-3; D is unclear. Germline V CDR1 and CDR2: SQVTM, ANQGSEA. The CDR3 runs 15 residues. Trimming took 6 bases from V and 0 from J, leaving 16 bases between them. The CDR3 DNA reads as TGCAGCGTCGGAAGACTCCCCCGGAGCACAGATACGCAGTATTTT. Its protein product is CSVGRLPRSTDTQYF.

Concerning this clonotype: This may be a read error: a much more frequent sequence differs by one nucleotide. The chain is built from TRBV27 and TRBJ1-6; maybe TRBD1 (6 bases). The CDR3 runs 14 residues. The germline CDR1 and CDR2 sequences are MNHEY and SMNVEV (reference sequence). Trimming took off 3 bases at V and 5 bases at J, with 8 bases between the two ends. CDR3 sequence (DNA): TGTGCCAGCAGTTTGGCAGGGGATAATTCACCCCTCCACTTT. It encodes CASSLAGDNSPLHF.

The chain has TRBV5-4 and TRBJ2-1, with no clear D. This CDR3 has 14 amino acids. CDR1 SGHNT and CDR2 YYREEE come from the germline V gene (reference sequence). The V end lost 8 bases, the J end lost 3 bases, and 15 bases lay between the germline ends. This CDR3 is CASSIVAFYNEQFF. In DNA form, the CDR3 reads TGTGCCAGTAGTATTGTAGCTTTCTACAATGAGCAGTTCTTC.

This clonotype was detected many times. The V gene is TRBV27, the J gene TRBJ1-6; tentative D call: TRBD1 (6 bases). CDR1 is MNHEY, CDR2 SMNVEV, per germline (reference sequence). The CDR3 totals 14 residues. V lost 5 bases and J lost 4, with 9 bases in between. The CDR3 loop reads CASSPTGYNSPLHF. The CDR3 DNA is TGTGCCAGCAGTCCCACAGGGTATAATTCACCCCTCCACTTT.

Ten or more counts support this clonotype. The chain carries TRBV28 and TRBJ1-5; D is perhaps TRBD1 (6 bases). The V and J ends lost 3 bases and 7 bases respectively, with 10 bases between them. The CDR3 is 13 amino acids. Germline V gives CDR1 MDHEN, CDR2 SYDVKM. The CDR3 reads CASSFQGRQPQHF. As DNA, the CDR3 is TGTGCCAGCAGTTTTCAGGGGCGCCAGCCCCAGCATTTT.

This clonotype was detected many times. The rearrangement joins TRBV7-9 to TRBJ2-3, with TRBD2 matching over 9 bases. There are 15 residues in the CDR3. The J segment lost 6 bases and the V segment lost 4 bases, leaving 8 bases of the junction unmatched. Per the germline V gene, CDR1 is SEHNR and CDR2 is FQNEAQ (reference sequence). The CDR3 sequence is CASSYLGLASDTQYF. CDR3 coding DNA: TGTGCCAGCAGCTACCTGGGACTAGCATCCGATACGCAGTATTTT.

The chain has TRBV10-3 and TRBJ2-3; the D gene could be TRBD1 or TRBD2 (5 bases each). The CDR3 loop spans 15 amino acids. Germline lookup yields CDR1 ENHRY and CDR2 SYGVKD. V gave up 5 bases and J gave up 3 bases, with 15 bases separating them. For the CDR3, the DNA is TGTGCCATCAGTCCGACGGGGCAAGGGACAGATACGCAGTATTTT. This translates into CAISPTGQGTDTQYF.

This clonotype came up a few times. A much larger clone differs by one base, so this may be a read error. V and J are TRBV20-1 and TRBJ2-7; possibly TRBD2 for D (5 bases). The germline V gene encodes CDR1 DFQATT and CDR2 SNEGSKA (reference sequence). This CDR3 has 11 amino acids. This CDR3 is CSAADSCEQYF. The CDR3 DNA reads TGCAGTGCTGCGGACTCCTGCGAGCAGTACTTC.

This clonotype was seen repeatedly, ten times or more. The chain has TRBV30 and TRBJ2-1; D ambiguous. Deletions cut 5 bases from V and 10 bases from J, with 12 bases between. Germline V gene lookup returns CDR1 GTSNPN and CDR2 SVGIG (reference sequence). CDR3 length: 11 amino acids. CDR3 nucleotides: TGTGCCTGGGGGTTGAGTGGGGAGCAGTTCTTC. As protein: CAWGLSGEQFF.

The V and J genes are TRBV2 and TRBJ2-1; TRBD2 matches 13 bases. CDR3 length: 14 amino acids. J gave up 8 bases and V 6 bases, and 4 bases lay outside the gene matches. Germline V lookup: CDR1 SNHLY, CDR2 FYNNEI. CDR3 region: CASRPGLAGDEQFF. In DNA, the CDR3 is TGTGCCAGCAGACCCGGACTAGCGGGAGATGAGCAGTTCTTC.

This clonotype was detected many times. CDR3 coding DNA: TGCGCCAGCAGCCTACGGACCGGGACTTTCGCCTACGAGCAGTACTTC. This encodes CASSLRTGTFAYEQYF. V usage is TRBV4-1 and J usage is TRBJ2-7, with TRBD2 as a possible D gene (6 bases). CDR1 is MGHRA and CDR2 is YSYEKL in the germline V gene. Trimming took off 4 bases at V and 2 bases at J, with 18 bases between the two ends. The CDR3 extends over 16 amino acids.

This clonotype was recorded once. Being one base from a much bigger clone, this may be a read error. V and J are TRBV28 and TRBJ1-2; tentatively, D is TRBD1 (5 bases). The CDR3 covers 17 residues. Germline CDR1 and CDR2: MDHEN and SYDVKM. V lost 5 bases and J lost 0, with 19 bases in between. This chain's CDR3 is CASSPQGPRYSNYGYTF. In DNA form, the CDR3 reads TGTGCCAGCAGTCCTCAGGGACCTCGCTACTCTAACTATGGCTACACCTTC.

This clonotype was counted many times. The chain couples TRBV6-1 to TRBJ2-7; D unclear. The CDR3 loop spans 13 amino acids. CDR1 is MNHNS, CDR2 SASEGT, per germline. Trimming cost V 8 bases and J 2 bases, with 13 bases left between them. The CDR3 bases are TGTGCCAGCCCCGGCCATGAGGCCTACGAGCAGTACTTC. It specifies CASPGHEAYEQYF.

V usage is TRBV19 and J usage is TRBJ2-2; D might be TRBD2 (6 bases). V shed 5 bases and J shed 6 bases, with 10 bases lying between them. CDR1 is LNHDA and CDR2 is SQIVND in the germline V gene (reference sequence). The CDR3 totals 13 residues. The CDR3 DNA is TGTGCCAGTAGTGAGCGGGCCCCCGGGGAGCTGTTTTTT. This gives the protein CASSERAPGELFF.

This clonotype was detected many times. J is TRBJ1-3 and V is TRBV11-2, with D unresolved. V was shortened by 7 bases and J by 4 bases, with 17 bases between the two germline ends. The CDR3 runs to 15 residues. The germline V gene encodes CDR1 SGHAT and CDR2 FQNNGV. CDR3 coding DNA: TGTGCCAGCACCCCCCAGGCCCGCATCGGAAACACCATATATTTT. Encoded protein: CASTPQARIGNTIYF.

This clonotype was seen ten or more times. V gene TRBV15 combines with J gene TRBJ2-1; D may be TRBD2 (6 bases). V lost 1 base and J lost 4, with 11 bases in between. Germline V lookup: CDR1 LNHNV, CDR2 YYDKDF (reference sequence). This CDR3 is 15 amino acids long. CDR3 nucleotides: TGTGCCACCAGCAGAGTGCGGGAAACTTACAATGAGCAGTTCTTC. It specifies CATSRVRETYNEQFF.

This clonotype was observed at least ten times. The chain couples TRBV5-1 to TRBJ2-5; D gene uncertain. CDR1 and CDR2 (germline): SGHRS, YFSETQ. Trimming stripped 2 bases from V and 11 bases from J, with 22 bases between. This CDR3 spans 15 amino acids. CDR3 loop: CASSFPPDGRPIQYF. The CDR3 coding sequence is TGCGCCAGCAGCTTTCCCCCCGATGGCAGACCCATACAGTACTTC.

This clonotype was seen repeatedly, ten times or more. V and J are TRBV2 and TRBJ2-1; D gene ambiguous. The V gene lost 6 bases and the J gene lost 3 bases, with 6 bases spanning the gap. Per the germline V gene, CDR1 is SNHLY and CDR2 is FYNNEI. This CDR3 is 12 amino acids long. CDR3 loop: CASRRFYNEQFF. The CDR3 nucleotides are TGTGCCAGCAGGCGATTCTACAATGAGCAGTTCTTC.

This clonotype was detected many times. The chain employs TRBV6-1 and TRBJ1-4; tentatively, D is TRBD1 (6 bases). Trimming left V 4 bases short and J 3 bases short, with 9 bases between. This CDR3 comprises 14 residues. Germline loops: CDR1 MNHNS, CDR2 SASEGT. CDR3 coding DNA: TGTGCCAGCAGTGCCGGGACATCTAATGAAAAACTGTTTTTT. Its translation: CASSAGTSNEKLFF.

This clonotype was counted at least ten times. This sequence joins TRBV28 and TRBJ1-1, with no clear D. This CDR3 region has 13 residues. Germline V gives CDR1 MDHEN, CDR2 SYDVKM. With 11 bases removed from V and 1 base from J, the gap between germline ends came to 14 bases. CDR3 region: CASKAEKNTEAFF. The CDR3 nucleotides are TGTGCCTCGAAGGCAGAAAAGAACACTGAAGCTTTCTTT.

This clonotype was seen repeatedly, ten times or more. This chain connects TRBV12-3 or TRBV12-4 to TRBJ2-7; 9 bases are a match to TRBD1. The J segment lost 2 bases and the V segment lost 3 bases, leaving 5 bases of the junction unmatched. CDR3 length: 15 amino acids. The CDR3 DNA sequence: TGTGCCAGCAGTTTCCCGGGACAGGGTACCTACGAGCAGTACTTC. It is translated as CASSFPGQGTYEQYF.

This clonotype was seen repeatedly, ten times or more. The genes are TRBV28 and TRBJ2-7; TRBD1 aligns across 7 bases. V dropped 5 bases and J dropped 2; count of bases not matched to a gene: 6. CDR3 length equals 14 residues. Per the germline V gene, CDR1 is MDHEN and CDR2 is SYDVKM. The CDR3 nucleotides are TGTGCCAGCAGTCGTACAGGGGCCCCCTACGAGCAGTACTTC. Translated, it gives CASSRTGAPYEQYF.

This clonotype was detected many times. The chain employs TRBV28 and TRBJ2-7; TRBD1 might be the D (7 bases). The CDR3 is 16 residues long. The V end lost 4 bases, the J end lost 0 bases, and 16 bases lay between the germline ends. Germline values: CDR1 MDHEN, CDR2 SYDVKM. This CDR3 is CASSWSWRDSSYEQYF. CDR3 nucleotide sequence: TGTGCCAGCAGTTGGTCTTGGCGGGACAGCTCCTACGAGCAGTACTTC.

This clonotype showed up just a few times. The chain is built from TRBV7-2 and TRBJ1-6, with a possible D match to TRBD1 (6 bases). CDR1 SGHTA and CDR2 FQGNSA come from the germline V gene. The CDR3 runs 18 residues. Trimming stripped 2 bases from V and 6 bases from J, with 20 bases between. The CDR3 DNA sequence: TGTGCCAGCAGCTTAATAGGAAACACAGGGAAAACTAATTCACCCCTCCACTTT. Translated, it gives CASSLIGNTGKTNSPLHF.

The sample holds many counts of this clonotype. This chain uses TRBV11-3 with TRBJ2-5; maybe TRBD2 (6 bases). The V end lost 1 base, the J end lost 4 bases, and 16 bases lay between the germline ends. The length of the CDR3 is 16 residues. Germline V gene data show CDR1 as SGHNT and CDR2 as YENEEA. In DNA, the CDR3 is TGTGCCAGCAGCTTAGGGGACTCGTCAAGTGGAGAGACCCAGTACTTC. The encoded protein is CASSLGDSSSGETQYF.

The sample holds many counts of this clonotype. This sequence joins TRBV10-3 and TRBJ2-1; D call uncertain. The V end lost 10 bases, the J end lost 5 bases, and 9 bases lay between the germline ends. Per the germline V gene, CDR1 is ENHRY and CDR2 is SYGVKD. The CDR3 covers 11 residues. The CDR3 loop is CATSNDNEQFF. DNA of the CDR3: TGTGCCACCTCTAACGACAATGAGCAGTTCTTC.

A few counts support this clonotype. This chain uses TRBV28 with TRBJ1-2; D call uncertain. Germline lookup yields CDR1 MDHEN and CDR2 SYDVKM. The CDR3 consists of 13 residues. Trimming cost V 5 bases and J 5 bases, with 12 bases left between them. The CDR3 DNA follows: TGTGCCAGCAGTCGGACCTCCAATTATGGCTACACCTTC. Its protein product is CASSRTSNYGYTF.

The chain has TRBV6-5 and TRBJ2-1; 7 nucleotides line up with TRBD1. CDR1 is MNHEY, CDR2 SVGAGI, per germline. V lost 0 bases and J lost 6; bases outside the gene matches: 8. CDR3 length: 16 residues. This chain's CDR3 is CASSYSRTGTTNEQFF. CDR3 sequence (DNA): TGTGCCAGCAGTTACTCTAGGACAGGAACAACCAATGAGCAGTTCTTC.

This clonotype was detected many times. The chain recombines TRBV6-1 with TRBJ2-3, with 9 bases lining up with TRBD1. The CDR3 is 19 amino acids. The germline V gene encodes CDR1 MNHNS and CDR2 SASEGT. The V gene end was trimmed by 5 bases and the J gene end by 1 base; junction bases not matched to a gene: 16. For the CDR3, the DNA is TGTGCCAGCAGTTACGGGGGACAGGGAGGAAGAGCAGGCACAGATACGCAGTATTTT. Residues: CASSYGGQGGRAGTDTQYF.

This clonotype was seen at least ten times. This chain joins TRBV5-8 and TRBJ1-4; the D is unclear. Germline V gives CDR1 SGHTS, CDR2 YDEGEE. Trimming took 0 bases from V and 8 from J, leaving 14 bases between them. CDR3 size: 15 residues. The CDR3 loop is CASSLAGRMGEKLFF. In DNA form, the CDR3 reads TGTGCCAGCAGCTTGGCCGGTCGAATGGGAGAAAAACTGTTTTTT.

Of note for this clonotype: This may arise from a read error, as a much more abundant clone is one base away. The CDR3 DNA reads TGTGCCAGCTCACCCTCGCGGGACTCCTTAAAGTTCTTC. Translated: CASSPSRDSLKFF. The gene calls are TRBV18 and TRBJ2-1, with a weak D call TRBD2 (6 bases). Germline assignment: CDR1 KGHSH and CDR2 LQKENI. The CDR3 extends over 13 amino acids. The V end lost 3 bases, the J end lost 14 bases, and 17 bases lay between the germline ends.